This T cell receptor beta chain stems from a study of T-cell memory formation after mild COVID-19. Whole-study results and caveats: Still unconfirmed is whether the second-wave clones peaking on day 37 recognized SARS-CoV-2. Shrinking CD4+ clones were chiefly CM and EM; CD8+ ones were chiefly EMRA. Balance between CD4 and CD8 was seen in clones contracting day 15 to 85, and a CD4+ lean was seen in later expanders.

Trimming took off 6 bases at V and 2 bases at J, with 14 bases between the two ends. This CDR3 has 15 amino acids. Germline-derived CDR1 and CDR2 are SGHRS and YFSETQ. This clonotype has just a few counts. The antigen remains unidentified. TCRdb analysed the 5' RACE reads with MiXCR anew, one entry per CDR3 protein. The sample has hundreds of thousands of distinct CDR3 sequences, 15% to 20% seen once. The chain recombines TRBV5-1 with TRBJ2-2; tentative D call: TRBD2 (6 bases). This clonotype was obtained from a man aged 18 to 29 who had mild COVID-19 (a few samples of this study predate the infection). Cell type and time point are not known. The sequenced material came from PBMCs or a T cell subset sorted from them (not recorded which). CDR3 loop: CASIHSGGNTGELFF. The CDR3, as DNA: TGCGCCAGCATTCACTCCGGGGGTAACACCGGGGAGCTGTTTTTT.